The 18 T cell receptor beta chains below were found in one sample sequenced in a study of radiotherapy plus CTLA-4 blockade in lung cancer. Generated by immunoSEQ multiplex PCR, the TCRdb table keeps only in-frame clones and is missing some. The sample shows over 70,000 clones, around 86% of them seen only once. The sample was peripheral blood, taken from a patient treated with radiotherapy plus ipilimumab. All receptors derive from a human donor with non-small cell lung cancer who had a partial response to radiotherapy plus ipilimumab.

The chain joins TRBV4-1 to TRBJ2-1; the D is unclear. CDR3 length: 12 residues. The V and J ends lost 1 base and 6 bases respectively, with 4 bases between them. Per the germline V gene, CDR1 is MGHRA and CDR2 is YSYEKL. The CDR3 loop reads CASSQVLNEQFF. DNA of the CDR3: TGCGCCAGCAGCCAAGTTCTCAATGAGCAGTTCTTC.

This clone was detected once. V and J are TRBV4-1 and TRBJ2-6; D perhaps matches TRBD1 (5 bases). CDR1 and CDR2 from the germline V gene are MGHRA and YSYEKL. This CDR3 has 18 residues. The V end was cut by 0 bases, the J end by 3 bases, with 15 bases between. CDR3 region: CASSQERWGRFGANVLTF. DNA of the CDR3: TGCGCCAGCAGCCAAGAAAGGTGGGGCCGGTTTGGGGCCAACGTCCTGACTTTC.

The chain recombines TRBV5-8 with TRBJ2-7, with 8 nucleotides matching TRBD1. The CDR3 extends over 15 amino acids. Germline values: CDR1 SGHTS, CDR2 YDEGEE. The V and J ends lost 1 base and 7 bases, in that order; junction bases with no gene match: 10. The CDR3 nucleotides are TGTGCCAGCAGCTTGCCCGGGACAGGACTCTGGGAGCAGTACTTC. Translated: CASSLPGTGLWEQYF. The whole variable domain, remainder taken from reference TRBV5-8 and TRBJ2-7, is EAGVTQSPTHLIKTRGQQATLRCSPISGHTSVYWYQQALGLGLQFLLWYDEGEERNRGNFPPRFSGRQFPNYSSELNVNALELEDSALYLCASSLPGTGLWEQYFGPGTRLTVT.

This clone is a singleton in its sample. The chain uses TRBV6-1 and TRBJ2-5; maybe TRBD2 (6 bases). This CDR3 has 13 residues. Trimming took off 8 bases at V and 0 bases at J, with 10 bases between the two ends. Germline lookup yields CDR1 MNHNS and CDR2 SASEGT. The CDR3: CASAGRHQETQYF. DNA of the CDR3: TGTGCCAGCGCGGGAAGACACCAAGAGACCCAGTACTTC.

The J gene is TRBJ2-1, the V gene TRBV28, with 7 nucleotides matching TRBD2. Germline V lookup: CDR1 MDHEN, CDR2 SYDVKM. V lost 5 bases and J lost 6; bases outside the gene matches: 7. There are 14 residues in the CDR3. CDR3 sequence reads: CASSHEGRGNEQFF. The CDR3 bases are TGTGCCAGCAGTCACGAGGGGAGGGGCAATGAGCAGTTCTTC.

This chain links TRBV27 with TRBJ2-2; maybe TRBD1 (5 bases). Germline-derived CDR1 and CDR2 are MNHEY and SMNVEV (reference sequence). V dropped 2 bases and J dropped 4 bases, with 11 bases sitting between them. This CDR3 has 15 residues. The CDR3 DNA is TGTGCCAGCAGTTTACGCAGGGTGGGCACCGGGGAGCTGTTTTTT. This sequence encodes CASSLRRVGTGELFF.

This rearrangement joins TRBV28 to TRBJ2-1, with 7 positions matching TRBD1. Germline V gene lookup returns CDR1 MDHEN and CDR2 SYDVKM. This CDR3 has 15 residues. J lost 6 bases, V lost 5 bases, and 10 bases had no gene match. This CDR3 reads CASSPQGESRNEQFF. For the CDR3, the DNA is TGTGCCAGCAGTCCCCAGGGGGAGTCTCGCAATGAGCAGTTCTTC.

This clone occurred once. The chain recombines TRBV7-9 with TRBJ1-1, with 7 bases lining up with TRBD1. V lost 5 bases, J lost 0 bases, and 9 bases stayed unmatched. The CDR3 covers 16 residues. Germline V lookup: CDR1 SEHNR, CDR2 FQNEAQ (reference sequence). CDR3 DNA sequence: TGTGCCAGCAGCCGGGGACAGAGCTACATGAACACTGAAGCTTTCTTT. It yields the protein CASSRGQSYMNTEAFF. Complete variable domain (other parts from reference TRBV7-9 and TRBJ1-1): DTGVSQNPRHKITKRGQNVTFRCDPISEHNRLYWYRQTLGQGPEFLTYFQNEAQLEKSRLLSDRFSAERPKGSFSTLEIQRTEQGDSAMYLCASSRGQSYMNTEAFFGQGTRLTVV.

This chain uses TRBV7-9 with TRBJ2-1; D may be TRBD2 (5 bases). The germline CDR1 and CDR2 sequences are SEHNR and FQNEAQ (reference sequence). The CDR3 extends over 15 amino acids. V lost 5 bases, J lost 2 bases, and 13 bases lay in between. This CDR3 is CASSPSGYPYNEQFF. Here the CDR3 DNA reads TGTGCCAGCAGCCCAAGCGGCTACCCCTACAATGAGCAGTTCTTC.

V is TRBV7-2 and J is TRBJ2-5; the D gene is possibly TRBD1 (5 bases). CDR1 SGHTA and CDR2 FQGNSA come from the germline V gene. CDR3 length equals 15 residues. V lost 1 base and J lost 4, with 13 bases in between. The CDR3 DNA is TGTGCCAGCAGCTTAGTGGGGCAGGATGGAGAGACCCAGTACTTC. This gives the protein CASSLVGQDGETQYF. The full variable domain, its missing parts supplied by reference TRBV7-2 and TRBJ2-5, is GAGVSQSPSNKVTEKGKDVELRCDPISGHTALYWYRQSLGQGLEFLIYFQGNSAPDKSGLPSDRFSAERTGGSVSTLTIQRTQQEDSAVYLCASSLVGQDGETQYFGPGTRLLVL.

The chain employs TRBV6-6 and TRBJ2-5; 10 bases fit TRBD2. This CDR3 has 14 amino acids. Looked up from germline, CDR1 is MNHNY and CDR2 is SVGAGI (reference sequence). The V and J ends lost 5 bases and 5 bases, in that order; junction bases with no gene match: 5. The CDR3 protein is CASSLAGAPETQYF. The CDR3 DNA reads TGTGCCAGCAGTCTAGCGGGAGCGCCGGAGACCCAGTACTTC.

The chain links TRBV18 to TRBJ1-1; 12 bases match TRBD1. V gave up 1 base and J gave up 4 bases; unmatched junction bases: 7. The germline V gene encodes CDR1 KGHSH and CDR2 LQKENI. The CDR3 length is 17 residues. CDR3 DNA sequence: TGTGCCAGCTCACCACTTGGGGGACAGGGGGCTGGCACTGAAGCTTTCTTT. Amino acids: CASSPLGGQGAGTEAFF. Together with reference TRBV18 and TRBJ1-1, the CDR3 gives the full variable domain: NAGVMQNPRHLVRRRGQEARLRCSPMKGHSHVYWYRQLPEEGLKFMVYLQKENIIDESGMPKERFSAEFPKEGPSILRIQQVVRGDSAAYFCASSPLGGQGAGTEAFFGQGTRLTVV.

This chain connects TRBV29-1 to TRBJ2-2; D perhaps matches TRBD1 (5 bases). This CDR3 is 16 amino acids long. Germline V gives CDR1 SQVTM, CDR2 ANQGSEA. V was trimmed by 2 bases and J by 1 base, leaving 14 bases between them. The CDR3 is CSVELPVDRNTGELFF. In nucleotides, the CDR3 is TGCAGCGTTGAACTCCCCGTTGACAGGAACACCGGGGAGCTGTTTTTT.

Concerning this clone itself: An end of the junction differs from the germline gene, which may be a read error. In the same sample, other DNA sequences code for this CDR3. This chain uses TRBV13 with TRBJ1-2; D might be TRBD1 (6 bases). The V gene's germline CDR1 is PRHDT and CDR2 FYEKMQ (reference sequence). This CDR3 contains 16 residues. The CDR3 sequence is CASSLGLAGDDYGYTF. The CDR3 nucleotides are TGCGCCAGCAGCTTAGGCCTTGCAGGGGATGACTATGGCTACACCTTC.

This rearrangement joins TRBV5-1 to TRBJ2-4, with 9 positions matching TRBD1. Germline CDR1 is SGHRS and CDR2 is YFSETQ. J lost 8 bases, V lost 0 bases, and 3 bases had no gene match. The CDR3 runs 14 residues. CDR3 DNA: TGCGCCAGCAGCTTGGGACAGGGGGAGTACATTCAGTACTTC. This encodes CASSLGQGEYIQYF.

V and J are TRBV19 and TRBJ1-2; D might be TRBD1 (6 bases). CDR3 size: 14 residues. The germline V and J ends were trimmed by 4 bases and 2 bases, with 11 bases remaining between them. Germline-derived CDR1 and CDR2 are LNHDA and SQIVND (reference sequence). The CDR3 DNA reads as TGTGCCAGTAGTACGCCGACAGGAAACTATGGCTACACCTTC. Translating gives CASSTPTGNYGYTF.

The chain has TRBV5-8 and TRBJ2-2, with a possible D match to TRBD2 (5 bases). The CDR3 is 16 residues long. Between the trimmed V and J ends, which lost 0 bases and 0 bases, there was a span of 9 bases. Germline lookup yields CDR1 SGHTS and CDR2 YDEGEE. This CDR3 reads CASSLARATNTGELFF. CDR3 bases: TGTGCCAGCAGCTTGGCGCGGGCGACGAACACCGGGGAGCTGTTTTTT.

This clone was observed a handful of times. The CDR3 DNA follows: TGTGCCAGCAGTTACCTCCTATCGATGGATGGCTACACCTTC. Translated: CASSYLLSMDGYTF. The V call is TRBV6-6, the J call TRBJ1-2; D unclear. This CDR3 region has 14 residues. Germline CDR1 reads MNHNY; CDR2 reads SVGAGI (reference sequence). The ends were cut back, 2 bases at V and 6 bases at J, with 13 bases in the middle.